Following are 14 T cell receptor beta chains from one sample sequenced in a study of T cells in narcolepsy. Assay: immunoSEQ multiplex PCR; the TCRdb copy retains only in-frame clones and omits some. The sample records some 34,000 clones, around 90% being singletons. The sample comprised CD45RA- memory CD4+ T cells from PBMCs. Receptors originate from a human donor with narcolepsy.

J is TRBJ2-1 and V is TRBV19, with 11 bases identical to TRBD2. The length of the CDR3 is 17 residues. The V gene's germline CDR1 is LNHDA and CDR2 SQIVND (reference sequence). V dropped 5 bases and J dropped 7; count of bases not matched to a gene: 13. The CDR3 is CASSPTSGGKVWNEQFF. In DNA form, the CDR3 reads TGTGCCAGTAGTCCAACTAGCGGGGGAAAGGTTTGGAATGAGCAGTTCTTC.

The chain combines TRBV4-1 with TRBJ1-1; no clear D. The CDR3 contains 15 residues. V dropped 3 bases and J dropped 0 bases, with 11 bases sitting between them. Germline V gene data show CDR1 as MGHRA and CDR2 as YSYEKL. The CDR3 DNA reads TGCGCCAGCAGCCACTTTCAGACCATGAACACTGAAGCTTTCTTT. It encodes CASSHFQTMNTEAFF.

The CDR3 loop reads CASSKAGGGMSNQPQHF. The DNA of the CDR3 is TGTGCCAGCAGTAAGGCCGGGGGGGGAATGAGCAATCAGCCCCAGCATTTT. The chain links TRBV28 to TRBJ1-5; perhaps TRBD1 as D (5 bases). The CDR3 sequence is 17 residues long. V lost 5 bases and J 1 base, leaving 18 bases between the germline ends. Looked up from germline, CDR1 is MDHEN and CDR2 is SYDVKM.

The J gene is TRBJ2-1, the V gene TRBV30; 9 bases match TRBD1. Germline loops: CDR1 GTSNPN, CDR2 SVGIG (reference sequence). The CDR3 spans 14 residues. J lost 4 bases, V lost 4 bases, and 5 bases had no gene match. CDR3 region: CAWIRTGVYNEQFF. The CDR3 DNA follows: TGTGCCTGGATTCGGACAGGGGTTTACAATGAGCAGTTCTTC.

The chain carries TRBV10-2 and TRBJ2-1; possibly TRBD2 for D (5 bases). The CDR3 sequence is 12 residues long. Germline CDR1 is WSHSY and CDR2 is SAAADI. The V and J ends lost 8 bases and 3 bases respectively, with 8 bases between them. The CDR3: CASGRDYNEQFF. The CDR3 nucleotides are TGCGCCAGCGGCCGGGACTACAATGAGCAGTTCTTC.

V and J are TRBV7-6 and TRBJ2-7, with 7 positions matching TRBD2. This CDR3 has 16 residues. Germline V gives CDR1 SGHVS, CDR2 FNYEAQ. V was clipped by 1 base and J by 5 bases; unmatched bases: 11. CDR3 DNA sequence: TGTGCCAGCAGCTTAGGCGGGGGACCGGCGGCCCACGAGCAGTACTTC. This gives the protein CASSLGGGPAAHEQYF.

V usage is TRBV10-3 and J usage is TRBJ2-5; 9 bases are shared with TRBD2. V lost 4 bases and J lost 4; bases outside the gene matches: 7. The length of the CDR3 is 15 residues. Germline V lookup: CDR1 ENHRY, CDR2 SYGVKD. The CDR3 bases are TGTGCCATCAGTGGGAGCGGGGGGCGAGGAGAGACCCAGTACTTC. Its protein product is CAISGSGGRGETQYF.

The chain combines TRBV11-3 with TRBJ2-3, with 7 bases matching TRBD2. Germline V gene data show CDR1 as SGHNT and CDR2 as YENEEA. The CDR3 length is 15 residues. V was clipped by 3 bases and J by 2 bases; unmatched bases: 5. CDR3 sequence reads: CASSLKGGPTDTQYF. The CDR3 nucleotides are TGTGCCAGCAGCTTGAAGGGAGGGCCCACAGATACGCAGTATTTT.

The V call is TRBV15, the J call TRBJ1-3; tentative D call: TRBD1 (6 bases). Looked up from germline, CDR1 is LNHNV and CDR2 is YYDKDF (reference sequence). Trimming left V 5 bases short and J 0 bases short, with 14 bases between. The length of the CDR3 is 16 residues. The CDR3 DNA reads as TGTGCCACCAGCGAGGGACATCAACTCTCTGGAAACACCATATATTTT. Translating gives CATSEGHQLSGNTIYF.

The J gene is TRBJ1-5, the V gene TRBV28; D is ambiguous. Looked up from germline, CDR1 is MDHEN and CDR2 is SYDVKM. Between the trimmed V and J ends, which lost 4 bases and 6 bases, there was a span of 4 bases. There are 11 residues in the CDR3. CDR3 loop: CASSSIQPQHF. CDR3 DNA: TGTGCCAGCAGTTCCATTCAGCCCCAGCATTTT.

The chain recombines TRBV10-3 with TRBJ2-7; unclear D gene. CDR3 size: 18 residues. Trimming left V 11 bases short and J 3 bases short, with 32 bases between. In germline, CDR1 is ENHRY, CDR2 SYGVKD. The CDR3 coding sequence is TGTGCCGTATTAGAGAAGCAGAACCATACCTTTCTTTACTACGAGCAGTACTTC. Protein product: CAVLEKQNHTFLYYEQYF.

The chain couples TRBV27 to TRBJ2-1; possible D gene TRBD1, 5 bases. CDR1 is MNHEY and CDR2 is SMNVEV in the germline V gene (reference sequence). This CDR3 contains 16 residues. Trimming cost V 3 bases and J 5 bases, with 17 bases left between them. The CDR3 protein is CASSLRNRLTNNEQFF. The CDR3 nucleotides are TGTGCCAGCAGTTTGAGGAACAGGCTGACCAACAATGAGCAGTTCTTC.

The rearrangement links TRBV4-1 to TRBJ1-4; D gene ambiguous. The CDR3 sequence is 16 residues long. Germline CDR1 reads MGHRA; CDR2 reads YSYEKL. Trimming removed 1 base at V and 2 bases at J, with 11 bases between. The CDR3 sequence: CASSQAGERTNEKLFF. DNA of the CDR3: TGCGCCAGCAGCCAAGCCGGGGAGAGGACTAATGAAAAACTGTTTTTT.

The genes are TRBV7-6 and TRBJ2-1, with 7 bases identical to TRBD1. Per germline, CDR1 SGHVS and CDR2 FNYEAQ. This CDR3 contains 16 residues. Trimming cost V 7 bases and J 6 bases; bases outside gene matches: 15. The CDR3 coding sequence is TGTGCCAGCACCGTCGGTGGAGGACAGGTCCGCAATGAGCAGTTCTTC. Translation gives CASTVGGGQVRNEQFF. Combining the CDR3 with reference TRBV7-6 and TRBJ2-1 gives the whole variable domain GAGVSQSPRYKVTKRGQDVALRCDPISGHVSLYWYRQALGQGPEFLTYFNYEAQQDKSGLPNDRFSAERPEGSISTLTIQRTEQRDSAMYRCASTVGGGQVRNEQFFGPGTRLTVL.